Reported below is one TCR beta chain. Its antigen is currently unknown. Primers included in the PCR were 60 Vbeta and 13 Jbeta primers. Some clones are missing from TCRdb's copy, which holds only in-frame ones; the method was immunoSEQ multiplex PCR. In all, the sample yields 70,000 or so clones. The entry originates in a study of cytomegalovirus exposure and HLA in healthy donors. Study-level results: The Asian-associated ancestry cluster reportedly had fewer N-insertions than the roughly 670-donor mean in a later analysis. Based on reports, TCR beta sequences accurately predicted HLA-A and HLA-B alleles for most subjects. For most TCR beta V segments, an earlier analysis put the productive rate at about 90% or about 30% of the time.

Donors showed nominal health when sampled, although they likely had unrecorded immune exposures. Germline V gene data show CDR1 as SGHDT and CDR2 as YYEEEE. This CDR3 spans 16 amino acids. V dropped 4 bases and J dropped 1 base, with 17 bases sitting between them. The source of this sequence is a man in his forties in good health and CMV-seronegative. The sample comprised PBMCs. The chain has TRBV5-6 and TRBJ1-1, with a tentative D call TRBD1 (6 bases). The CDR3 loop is CASSPNLGQRNTEAFF. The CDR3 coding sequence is TGTGCCAGCAGCCCAAACTTAGGACAGAGGAACACTGAAGCTTTCTTT.